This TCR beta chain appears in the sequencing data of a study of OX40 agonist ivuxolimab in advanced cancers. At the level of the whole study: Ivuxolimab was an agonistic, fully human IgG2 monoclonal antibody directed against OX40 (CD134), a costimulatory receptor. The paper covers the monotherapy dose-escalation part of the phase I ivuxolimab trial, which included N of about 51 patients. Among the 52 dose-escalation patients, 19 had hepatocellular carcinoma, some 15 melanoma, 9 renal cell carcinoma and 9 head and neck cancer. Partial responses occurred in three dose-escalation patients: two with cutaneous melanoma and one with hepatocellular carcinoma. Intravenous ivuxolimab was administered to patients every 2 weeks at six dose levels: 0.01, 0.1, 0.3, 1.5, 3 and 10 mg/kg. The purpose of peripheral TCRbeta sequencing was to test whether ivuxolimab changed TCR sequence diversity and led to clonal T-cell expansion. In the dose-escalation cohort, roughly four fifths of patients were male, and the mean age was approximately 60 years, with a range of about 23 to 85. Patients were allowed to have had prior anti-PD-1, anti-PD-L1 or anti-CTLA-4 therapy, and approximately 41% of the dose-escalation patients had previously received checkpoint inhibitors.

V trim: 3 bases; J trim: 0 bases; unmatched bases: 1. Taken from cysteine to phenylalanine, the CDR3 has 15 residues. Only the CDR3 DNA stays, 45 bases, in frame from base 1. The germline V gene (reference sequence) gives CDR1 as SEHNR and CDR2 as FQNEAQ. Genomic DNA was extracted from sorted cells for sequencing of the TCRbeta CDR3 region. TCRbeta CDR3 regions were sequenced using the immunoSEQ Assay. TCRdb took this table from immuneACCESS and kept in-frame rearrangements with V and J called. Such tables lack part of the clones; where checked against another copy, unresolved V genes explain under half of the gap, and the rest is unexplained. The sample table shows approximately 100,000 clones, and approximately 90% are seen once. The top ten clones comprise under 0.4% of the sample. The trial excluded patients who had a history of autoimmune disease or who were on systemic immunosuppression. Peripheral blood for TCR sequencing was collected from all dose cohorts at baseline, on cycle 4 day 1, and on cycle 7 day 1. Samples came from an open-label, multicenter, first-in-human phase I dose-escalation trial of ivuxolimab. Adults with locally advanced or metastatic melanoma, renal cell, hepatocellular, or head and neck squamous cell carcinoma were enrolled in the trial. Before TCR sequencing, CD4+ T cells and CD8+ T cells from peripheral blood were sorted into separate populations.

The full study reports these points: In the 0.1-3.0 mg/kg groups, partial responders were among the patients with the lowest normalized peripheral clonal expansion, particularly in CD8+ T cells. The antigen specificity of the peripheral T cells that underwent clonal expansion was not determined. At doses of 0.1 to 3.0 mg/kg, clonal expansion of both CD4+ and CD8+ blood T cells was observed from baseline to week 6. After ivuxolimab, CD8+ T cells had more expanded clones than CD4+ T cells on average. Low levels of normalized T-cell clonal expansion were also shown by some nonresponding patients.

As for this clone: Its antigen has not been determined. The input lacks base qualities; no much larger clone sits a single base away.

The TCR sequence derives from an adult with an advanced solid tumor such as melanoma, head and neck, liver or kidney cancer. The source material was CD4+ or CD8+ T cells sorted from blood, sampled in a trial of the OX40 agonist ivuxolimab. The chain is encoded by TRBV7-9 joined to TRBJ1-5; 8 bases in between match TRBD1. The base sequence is TGTGCCAGCAGCTTGACAGGGGTTAGCAATCAGCCCCAGCATTTT. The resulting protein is CASSLTGVSNQPQHF.